These 18 T cell receptor beta chains were sequenced from one sample in a study of blood T cells in healthy people across ages. Then a second PCR, running roughly 7 to 11 cycles, was carried out with a sample-barcoded 5' primer and a J-beta primer mix. MiXCR was run by TCRdb on the 5' RACE reads, yielding one entry per CDR3 protein. Among hundreds of thousands of distinct CDR3 sequences listed, approximately 21% were seen once. Sequencing was performed on blood. The receptor source for this set is a man aged 65 to 79 in good health.

The rearrangement links TRBV5-1 to TRBJ2-5; 8 positions agree with TRBD1. The DNA end lines up better with TRBJ2-1; the J call may be wrong. The CDR3 is made up of 13 amino acids. Germline CDR1 SGHRS, CDR2 YFSETQ. The CDR3 DNA reads as TGCGCCAGCAGCTCGCAGACAGGGGATGAGCAGTTCTTC. Encoded protein: CASSSQTGDEQFF.

This clonotype was observed many times. As DNA, the CDR3 is TGTGCCAGCAGTGCGGGATCCGGGGAACTTGGTAACATTCAGTACTTC. Translated, it gives CASSAGSGELGNIQYF. This chain uses TRBV25-1 with TRBJ2-4, with a possible D match to TRBD2 (5 bases). Trimming left V 4 bases short and J 7 bases short, with 20 bases between. The CDR3 extends over 16 amino acids. Germline values: CDR1 MGHDK, CDR2 SYGVNS.

This clonotype was seen a few times. CDR3 sequence (DNA): TGCAGCGTTGGGGGGGAACGCGGGAACTTTGGCACAGATACGCAGTATTTT. Residues: CSVGGERGNFGTDTQYF. The genes are TRBV29-1 and TRBJ2-3, with D perhaps matching TRBD2 (6 bases). CDR3 length equals 17 residues. V was clipped by 4 bases and J by 1 base, with 21 bases between them. CDR1 and CDR2 from the germline V gene are SQVTM and ANQGSEA.

A few counts support this clonotype. The V gene is TRBV5-1, the J gene TRBJ2-5; either TRBD1 or TRBD2 may supply D (5 bases each). The CDR3 covers 13 residues. Germline CDR1 reads SGHRS; CDR2 reads YFSETQ. V lost 6 bases and J lost 3, with 12 bases in between. Here the CDR3 DNA reads TGCGCCAGCAACCCGGGACCCAAAGAGACCCAGTACTTC. It translates to CASNPGPKETQYF.

This clonotype was found a few times. V and J are TRBV6-6 and TRBJ2-5, with D unclear. The CDR3 is 11 residues long. Per the germline V gene, CDR1 is MNHNY and CDR2 is SVGAGI (reference sequence). V lost 4 bases, J lost 5 bases, and 5 bases lay in between. The CDR3 nucleotides are TGTGCCAGCAGTTGGTTTGAGACCCAGTACTTC. Its protein is CASSWFETQYF.

This chain links TRBV30 with TRBJ1-3, with unresolved D. The ends were cut back, 5 bases at V and 0 bases at J, with 8 bases in the middle. The CDR3 length is 13 residues. Germline assignment: CDR1 GTSNPN and CDR2 SVGIG (reference sequence). Here the CDR3 reads CAWSSISGNTIYF. The CDR3 nucleotides are TGTGCCTGGTCCTCCATCTCTGGAAACACCATATATTTT.

The V call is TRBV29-1, the J call TRBJ2-6; TRBD1 aligns across 8 bases. V trimming: 4 bases; J trimming: 2 bases; junction bases outside the gene matches: 1. This CDR3 contains 14 residues. The V gene's germline CDR1 is SQVTM and CDR2 ANQGSEA. The CDR3 loop is CSVAGGAGANVLTF. CDR3 bases: TGCAGCGTTGCAGGGGGCGCTGGGGCCAACGTCCTGACTTTC. Combining the CDR3 with reference TRBV29-1 and TRBJ2-6 gives the whole variable domain SAVISQKPSRDICQRGTSLTIQCQVDSQVTMMFWYRQQPGQSLTLIATANQGSEATYESGFVIDKFPISRPNLTFSTLTVSNMSPEDSSIYLCSVAGGAGANVLTFGAGSRLTVL.

The sample holds a few counts of this clonotype. The chain recombines TRBV18 with TRBJ1-3; tentatively, D is TRBD1 (5 bases). V dropped 0 bases and J dropped 7 bases, with 10 bases sitting between them. CDR1 and CDR2 from the germline V gene are KGHSH and LQKENI. This CDR3 is 14 amino acids long. Here the CDR3 reads CASSPPLRENTIYF. In DNA form, the CDR3 reads TGTGCCAGCTCACCACCGCTCAGGGAGAACACCATATATTTT. Together with reference TRBV18 and TRBJ1-3, the CDR3 gives the full variable domain: NAGVMQNPRHLVRRRGQEARLRCSPMKGHSHVYWYRQLPEEGLKFMVYLQKENIIDESGMPKERFSAEFPKEGPSILRIQQVVRGDSAAYFCASSPPLRENTIYFGEGSWLTVV.

This clonotype has more than one count but fewer than ten. The chain carries TRBV5-1 and TRBJ2-7; TRBD1 matches at 10 bases. The CDR3 is made up of 14 amino acids. Germline CDR1 and CDR2: SGHRS and YFSETQ. The V segment lost 4 bases and the J segment 6 bases; nucleotides outside the gene matches: 7. CDR3 amino acids: CASSPDRGLFEQYF. CDR3 DNA: TGCGCCAGCAGCCCCGACAGGGGGCTTTTCGAGCAGTACTTC.

This clonotype was seen more than once but under ten times. This chain joins TRBV7-8 and TRBJ2-1, with 7 bases that match TRBD2. The CDR3 totals 21 residues. Germline lookup yields CDR1 SGHVS and CDR2 FQNEAQ. Trimming took 5 bases from V and 0 from J; bases not matched to a gene: 22. The CDR3 bases are TGTGCCAGCAGCCTCACTAAGGGGCTAGCGGAACTCCAAAGCTCCTACAATGAGCAGTTCTTC. Its protein is CASSLTKGLAELQSSYNEQFF.

The rearrangement links TRBV11-2 to TRBJ2-5; D is tentatively TRBD1 or TRBD2 (5 bases each). Germline CDR1 and CDR2: SGHAT and FQNNGV. Trimming stripped 5 bases from V and 4 bases from J, with 17 bases between. The CDR3 is made up of 15 amino acids. CDR3 sequence reads: CASSTDGTRGETQYF. Written as DNA, the CDR3 is TGTGCCAGCAGCACGGACGGAACTAGGGGAGAGACCCAGTACTTC.

This clonotype has a handful of counts. This sequence joins TRBV20-1 and TRBJ2-5; 11 nucleotides align to TRBD2. Germline trimming cut 4 bases from V and 5 bases from J; bases unmatched to any gene: 6. This CDR3 region has 14 residues. The germline V gene encodes CDR1 DFQATT and CDR2 SNEGSKA (reference sequence). This CDR3 reads CSATSLAGVETQYF. Written as DNA, the CDR3 is TGCAGTGCTACATCACTAGCGGGAGTGGAGACCCAGTACTTC.

This clonotype has more than one count but fewer than ten. The V and J genes are TRBV7-2 and TRBJ2-3, with 8 positions matching TRBD2. Trimming took 4 bases from V and 9 from J; bases not matched to a gene: 3. The CDR3 is 12 amino acids. Germline CDR1 and CDR2: SGHTA and FQGNSA. CDR3 sequence (DNA): TGTGCCAGCAGCTCCGTAGCGGGAACGCAGTATTTT. Translated: CASSSVAGTQYF.

The gene calls are TRBV7-9 and TRBJ2-1; 10 positions match TRBD2. CDR3 length: 16 residues. From germline, CDR1 is SEHNR and CDR2 FQNEAQ (reference sequence). The J segment lost 2 bases and the V segment lost 8 bases, leaving 9 bases of the junction unmatched. The CDR3 nucleotides are TGTGCCAGCTACCGTTGGACTAGCGGAACCTACAATGAGCAGTTCTTC. Encoded protein: CASYRWTSGTYNEQFF.

The J gene is TRBJ2-1, the V gene TRBV29-1; tentatively, D is TRBD1 (5 bases). This CDR3 region has 14 residues. Germline CDR1 reads SQVTM; CDR2 reads ANQGSEA. V lost 4 bases, J lost 0 bases, and 10 bases lay in between. CDR3 nucleotide sequence: TGCAGCGTTGGACAGTTCGGCTCCTACAATGAGCAGTTCTTC. Its translation: CSVGQFGSYNEQFF.

This clonotype was recorded a few times. The genes are TRBV29-1 and TRBJ2-4; D gene unclear. The V end lost 7 bases, the J end lost 4 bases, and 14 bases lay between the germline ends. CDR1 is SQVTM, CDR2 ANQGSEA, per germline. The CDR3 extends over 13 amino acids. CDR3 region: CSALQNNKNIQYF. CDR3 nucleotides: TGCAGCGCCCTACAGAATAATAAAAACATTCAGTACTTC.

This clonotype appeared a few times. V is TRBV14 and J is TRBJ2-1, with 8 positions matching TRBD2. The length of the CDR3 is 14 residues. Trimming at V came to 4 bases and at J to 7 bases, leaving 6 bases not matched to a gene. Germline values: CDR1 SGHDN, CDR2 FVKESK. The CDR3 here is CASSPSGRLNEQFF. CDR3 DNA: TGTGCCAGCAGCCCTAGCGGGCGGTTAAATGAGCAGTTCTTC. Variable domain in full (rest from reference TRBV14 and TRBJ2-1): EAGVTQFPSHSVIEKGQTVTLRCDPISGHDNLYWYRRVMGKEIKFLLHFVKESKQDESGMPNNRFLAERTGGTYSTLKVQPAELEDSGVYFCASSPSGRLNEQFFGPGTRLTVL.

A word on this clonotype: Because the CDR3 is missing its conserved closing phenylalanine or tryptophan, this is likely a read error. V is TRBV7-9 and J is TRBJ2-7; D is perhaps TRBD1 (6 bases). The CDR3 spans 14 residues. V lost 5 bases, J lost 2 bases, and 13 bases lay in between. In germline, CDR1 is SEHNR, CDR2 FQNEAQ (reference sequence). The CDR3 spells CASSLDRLTYEQYL. In nucleotides, the CDR3 is TGTGCCAGCAGCCTTGACAGGCTGACCTACGAGCAGTACCTC.